Presented here are 10 T cell receptor beta chains from one specimen sequenced in a study of T-cell memory formation after mild COVID-19 (dated by TCRdb to the early 2020s). The library was prepared using 5' RACE. These reads were obtained on an Illumina NovaSeq 6000. TCRdb reworked the public reads: Q25 trimming with fastp, MiXCR clone assembly, productive beta chains retained. Rows with a matching CDR3 protein are joined into one entry that keeps the most common DNA and genes. The sample has roughly 580,000 distinct CDR3 sequences on record, under 20% of them singletons. The ten largest clones capture 12% of the sample. Sequenced material: PBMCs or a T cell subset sorted from them (not recorded which). The receptors were gathered from an adult woman who had mild COVID-19 (a few samples of this study predate the infection). The sample titles of this study are shuffled in the database, so cell type and time point are left out; the donor was told from shared clones.

CDR3 nucleotides: TGTGCCAGCAGTATTCGGGAGAAGTTCTTC. Translation: CASSIREKFF. The chain employs TRBV12-3 or TRBV12-4 and TRBJ2-1; the D gene is possibly TRBD2 (6 bases). The CDR3 contains 10 residues. V lost 5 bases and J lost 14, with 10 bases in between.

The chain links TRBV5-6 to TRBJ1-1; tentatively, D is TRBD1 (6 bases). V was trimmed by 4 bases and J by 6 bases, leaving 19 bases between them. Germline V gives CDR1 SGHDT, CDR2 YYEEEE. The CDR3 spans 15 residues. CDR3 nucleotides: TGTGCCAGCAGCCTGACCCGGGACATTTACCCTGAAGCTTTCTTT. Translating it yields CASSLTRDIYPEAFF.

This clonotype occurred a few times. The chain recombines TRBV7-6 with TRBJ1-3; the match to TRBD1 covers 9 bases. The CDR3 length is 14 residues. CDR1 and CDR2 (germline): SGHVS, FNYEAQ. J lost 2 bases, V lost 5 bases, and 1 base had no gene match. DNA of the CDR3: TGTGCCAGCAGCGACAGGGGGACTGGAAACACCATATATTTT. It yields the protein CASSDRGTGNTIYF.

This clonotype was observed a few times. In DNA form, the CDR3 reads TGTGCCACCCAGGGCCTGGGCGACTATGGCTACACCTTC. Its translation: CATQGLGDYGYTF. This chain uses TRBV6-5 with TRBJ1-2, with D possibly being TRBD1 (5 bases). This CDR3 has 13 amino acids. With 10 bases removed from V and 3 bases from J, the gap between germline ends came to 15 bases. Per the germline V gene, CDR1 is MNHEY and CDR2 is SVGAGI.

The rearrangement links TRBV23-1 to TRBJ2-7; 9 positions agree with TRBD1. TRBV23-1 is given ORF status, its function remaining uncertain. The junction had 7 bases not matched to a gene; V was cut back by 0 bases and J by 7 bases. The CDR3 runs 15 residues. CDR3 amino acids: CASSQSETGGREQYF. CDR3 DNA sequence: TGCGCCAGCAGTCAATCGGAGACAGGGGGGAGGGAGCAGTACTTC.

This clonotype was seen a few times. The rearrangement links TRBV12-3 or TRBV12-4 to TRBJ2-2; D uncertain. The germline V and J ends were trimmed by 3 bases and 5 bases, with 10 bases remaining between them. This CDR3 is 14 amino acids long. CDR3 DNA sequence: TGTGCCAGCAGTTTCTTCCTAGAGACCGGGGAGCTGTTTTTT. Amino acid sequence: CASSFFLETGELFF.

There are a few counts of this clonotype. The chain uses TRBV28 and TRBJ2-3; 13 bases map to TRBD2. The CDR3 runs 19 residues. The V segment lost 4 bases and the J segment 0 bases; nucleotides outside the gene matches: 10. The germline CDR1 and CDR2 sequences are MDHEN and SYDVKM. CDR3 sequence reads: CASSSPPGTSGKSTDTQYF. The CDR3, as DNA: TGTGCCAGCAGTTCCCCCCCTGGGACTAGCGGGAAGAGCACAGATACGCAGTATTTT.

The chain uses TRBV27 and TRBJ1-2; D call uncertain. From germline, CDR1 is MNHEY and CDR2 SMNVEV (reference sequence). The CDR3 totals 13 residues. V dropped 5 bases and J dropped 7 bases, with 14 bases sitting between them. The CDR3 is CASSPSGGSGYTF. CDR3 coding DNA: TGTGCCAGCAGTCCGTCGGGAGGGTCTGGCTACACCTTC.

The chain employs TRBV29-1 and TRBJ1-2; weak D call: TRBD1 (5 bases). V lost 6 bases and J 0 bases, leaving 20 bases between the germline ends. Germline V gives CDR1 SQVTM, CDR2 ANQGSEA. This CDR3 has 16 residues. The CDR3 DNA sequence: TGCAGCGTCCTACCCCCGGGACGCAGATCTAACTATGGCTACACCTTC. Translating gives CSVLPPGRRSNYGYTF.

This clonotype was observed a handful of times. The chain recombines TRBV4-2 with TRBJ2-2, with unresolved D. The CDR3 is 15 residues long. V lost 0 bases and J lost 0, with 5 bases in between. The germline gives CDR1 LGHNA, CDR2 YNFKEQ. DNA for the CDR3: TGTGCCAGCAGCCAAGACTTTGCGAACACCGGGGAGCTGTTTTTT. Translated: CASSQDFANTGELFF.